This TCR beta chain was identified in a study of blood T cell repertoires in COVID-19. Looking at the study overall: Acute-phase and convalescent COVID-19 samples originated in the United States, Italy and Spain. Sample material is recorded as cDNA or gDNA derived from T cells, B-cell-depleted T cells, or PBMCs.

The CDR3 runs 15 residues. Germline V gene lookup returns CDR1 MNHEY and CDR2 SVGEGT. With 5 bases removed from V and 5 bases from J, the gap between germline ends came to 19 bases. The authors' processing: Amplification of reference gene primers was used by the study to estimate nucleated cell counts. This table comes from immunoSEQ multiplex PCR, and its TCRdb copy is limited to in-frame clones, with some not included. For V, J and clone size, that table is used; D and trimming come from the DNA. In the table there are approximately 100,000 clones, roughly 90% of which are singletons. This TCR was sampled from a human donor with acute or convalescent COVID-19. The donor label of this sample is uncertain. The chain has TRBV6-2 or TRBV6-3 and TRBJ2-7, with D tentatively TRBD2 (7 bases). Sequencing was done on a sample of peripheral blood. The CDR3 reads CASSVPGGAANEQYF. The CDR3 nucleotides are TGTGCCAGCAGTGTCCCTGGGGGGGCTGCGAACGAGCAGTACTTC.